These 28 T cell receptor beta chains were all obtained from the same sample, sequenced in a study of identical twins. TCRdb reprocessed the 5' RACE reads with MiXCR, giving one entry per CDR3 protein. The sample shows hundreds of thousands of distinct CDR3 sequences, about 14% of them seen only once. Specimen: memory (CD45RO+) T cells sorted from blood. Receptors were obtained from a woman younger than 35 in good health.

V gene TRBV29-1 combines with J gene TRBJ2-1; no clear D gene. The CDR3 contains 13 residues. Germline V gives CDR1 SQVTM, CDR2 ANQGSEA. V was clipped by 0 bases and J by 6 bases, with 9 bases between them. This CDR3 reads CSVEDLNRNEQFF. The CDR3 nucleotides read TGCAGCGTTGAAGATCTTAACCGCAATGAGCAGTTCTTC.

This clonotype was counted a few times. The chain combines TRBV14 with TRBJ2-1; TRBD2 matches at 13 bases. J was trimmed by 0 bases and V by 0 bases; bases with no gene match: 8. The germline V gene encodes CDR1 SGHDN and CDR2 FVKESK. This CDR3 has 20 amino acids. CDR3 nucleotides: TGTGCCAGCAGCCAAGATCGGGGACTAGCGGGGCCCTCCTCCTACAATGAGCAGTTCTTC. It yields the protein CASSQDRGLAGPSSYNEQFF.

This clonotype was recorded a few times. The rearrangement joins TRBV7-2 to TRBJ2-7, with a weak D call TRBD1 (6 bases). This CDR3 contains 13 residues. V was shortened by 4 bases and J by 2 bases, with 9 bases between the two germline ends. CDR1 and CDR2 (germline): SGHTA, FQGNSA. CDR3 nucleotide sequence: TGTGCCAGCAGCTCAGGGGTTACCTACGAGCAGTACTTC. The encoded protein is CASSSGVTYEQYF. The full variable domain, its missing parts supplied by reference TRBV7-2 and TRBJ2-7, is GAGVSQSPSNKVTEKGKDVELRCDPISGHTALYWYRQSLGQGLEFLIYFQGNSAPDKSGLPSDRFSAERTGGSVSTLTIQRTQQEDSAVYLCASSSGVTYEQYFGPGTRLTVT.

With respect to this clonotype: This sequence may be a read error, since a much larger clone differs from it by one base. This sequence joins TRBV2 and TRBJ2-7; D is unresolved. Looked up from germline, CDR1 is SNHLY and CDR2 is FYNNEI. The CDR3 runs 11 residues. Trimming pared 5 bases from V and 3 bases from J, leaving 5 bases between. The CDR3 loop reads CASSPIYEQYF. Here the CDR3 DNA reads TGTGCCAGCAGTCCGATCTACGAGCAGTACTTC.

V gene TRBV7-6 combines with J gene TRBJ2-3; D call uncertain. This CDR3 has 16 residues. Deletions cut 5 bases from V and 1 base from J, with 16 bases between. Germline-derived CDR1 and CDR2 are SGHVS and FNYEAQ. For the CDR3, the DNA is TGTGCCAGCAGCCCCCGGCCCAACCAGGGCACAGATACGCAGTATTTT. It translates to CASSPRPNQGTDTQYF.

The rearrangement uses TRBV7-2 and TRBJ2-6; weak D call: TRBD1 (6 bases). Between the trimmed V and J ends, which lost 5 bases and 2 bases, there was a span of 10 bases. This CDR3 has 15 residues. The germline V gene encodes CDR1 SGHTA and CDR2 FQGNSA. This CDR3 reads CASSRGGPGANVLTF. The CDR3 bases are TGTGCCAGCAGCCGAGGGGGACCTGGGGCCAACGTCCTGACTTTC.

The chain uses TRBV12-3 or TRBV12-4 and TRBJ2-1, with TRBD1 as a possible D gene (6 bases). This CDR3 region has 14 residues. Trimming took off 1 base at V and 9 bases at J, with 13 bases between the two ends. The CDR3 DNA is TGTGCCAGCAGTTTAGGAGGCCTAGGGGGTGAGCAGTTCTTC. Its protein is CASSLGGLGGEQFF.

This chain connects TRBV5-8 to TRBJ1-5; D ambiguous. CDR3 length: 12 residues. Trimming cost V 0 bases and J 11 bases, with 9 bases left between them. The germline gives CDR1 SGHTS, CDR2 YDEGEE. CDR3: CASSLDTPAQHF. In DNA form, the CDR3 reads TGTGCCAGCAGCTTGGATACCCCGGCCCAGCATTTT.

The rearrangement joins TRBV7-2 to TRBJ2-6; D possibly corresponds to TRBD1 (5 bases). V gave up 5 bases and J gave up 1 base, with 12 bases separating them. CDR1 SGHTA and CDR2 FQGNSA come from the germline V gene. The CDR3 is made up of 16 amino acids. In DNA form, the CDR3 reads TGTGCCAGCAGCCAGGGTATAACGTCTGGGGCCAACGTCCTGACTTTC. Translated, it gives CASSQGITSGANVLTF.

V usage is TRBV5-1 and J usage is TRBJ1-2, with D possibly matching TRBD1 (5 bases). The CDR3 has 15 residues. Germline V CDR1 and CDR2: SGHRS, YFSETQ. V was shortened by 0 bases and J by 4 bases, with 13 bases between the two germline ends. Written as DNA, the CDR3 is TGCGCCAGCAGCTTGGGACAGAACACCTTCTATGGCTACACCTTC. Protein: CASSLGQNTFYGYTF.

This clonotype occurred many times. V gene TRBV29-1 combines with J gene TRBJ2-7; TRBD2 is a possible D gene (6 bases). Germline CDR1 reads SQVTM; CDR2 reads ANQGSEA. The CDR3 is 12 amino acids. Trimming stripped 3 bases from V and 5 bases from J, with 11 bases between. The CDR3 protein is CSVEEGRNEQYF. CDR3 nucleotides: TGCAGCGTTGAGGAGGGAAGGAACGAGCAGTACTTC.

Ten or more counts support this clonotype. This chain connects TRBV9 to TRBJ2-7; no reliable D call. This CDR3 region has 13 residues. CDR1 and CDR2 from the germline V gene are SGDLS and YYNGEE. V was clipped by 1 base and J by 7 bases, with 12 bases between them. CDR3 DNA sequence: TGTGCCAGCAGCGTAAGGCTGGGTACAGAGCAGTACTTC. Translation: CASSVRLGTEQYF.

In this sample, this clonotype turned up a few times. The V gene is TRBV20-1, the J gene TRBJ1-4; D is perhaps TRBD1 (6 bases). The germline gives CDR1 DFQATT, CDR2 SNEGSKA (reference sequence). The CDR3 runs to 12 residues. The CDR3 DNA reads as TGCACGGCCGGGACACGGGAGGAAAAACTGTTTTTT. It encodes CTAGTREEKLFF.

The V gene is TRBV27, the J gene TRBJ2-2, with 7 bases lining up with TRBD2. Germline trimming cut 3 bases from V and 4 bases from J; bases unmatched to any gene: 8. CDR1 MNHEY and CDR2 SMNVEV come from the germline V gene (reference sequence). This CDR3 contains 16 residues. CDR3 coding DNA: TGTGCCAGCAGTTTCCTACCGGGCGGGGGCACCGGGGAGCTGTTTTTT. Amino acid sequence: CASSFLPGGGTGELFF.

This clonotype was recorded at least ten times. The V call is TRBV5-1, the J call TRBJ2-3; D remains ambiguous. This CDR3 region has 13 residues. The V end was cut by 5 bases, the J end by 4 bases, with 11 bases between. CDR1 and CDR2 from the germline V gene are SGHRS and YFSETQ. This CDR3 reads CASRPPSADTQYF. Written as DNA, the CDR3 is TGCGCCAGCAGGCCCCCTTCTGCAGATACGCAGTATTTT. The full variable domain, completed using reference TRBV5-1 and TRBJ2-3, is KAGVTQTPRYLIKTRGQQVTLSCSPISGHRSVSWYQQTPGQGLQFLFEYFSETQRNKGNFPGRFSGRQFSNSRSEMNVSTLELGDSALYLCASRPPSADTQYFGPGTRLTVL.

The chain has TRBV5-1 and TRBJ1-4; no reliable D call. The CDR3 is made up of 17 amino acids. V lost 0 bases, J lost 3 bases, and 15 bases lay in between. Germline lookup yields CDR1 SGHRS and CDR2 YFSETQ. The CDR3 DNA reads as TGCGCCAGCAGCTTGGCCATTTCCCCCAAAGCTAATGAAAAACTGTTTTTT. It yields the protein CASSLAISPKANEKLFF.

This sequence joins TRBV7-9 and TRBJ1-2; the D gene is possibly TRBD1 (5 bases). Germline CDR1 SEHNR, CDR2 FQNEAQ (reference sequence). This CDR3 comprises 13 residues. Between the trimmed V and J ends, which lost 2 bases and 8 bases, there was a span of 12 bases. The CDR3 DNA reads as TGTGCCAGCAGCTTAATGGCAGGGAACGGCTACACCTTC. Translating gives CASSLMAGNGYTF. Together with reference TRBV7-9 and TRBJ1-2, the CDR3 gives the full variable domain: DTGVSQNPRHKITKRGQNVTFRCDPISEHNRLYWYRQTLGQGPEFLTYFQNEAQLEKSRLLSDRFSAERPKGSFSTLEIQRTEQGDSAMYLCASSLMAGNGYTFGSGTRLTVV.

The chain uses TRBV6-2 or TRBV6-3 and TRBJ2-3, with 9 bases that match TRBD2. Germline V gene data show CDR1 as MNHEY and CDR2 as SVGEGT. The CDR3 has 19 residues. Trimming took 0 bases from V and 3 from J; bases not matched to a gene: 13. The CDR3 here is CASSYSSQLTSGHTDTQYF. The CDR3 DNA sequence: TGTGCCAGCAGTTACTCGTCTCAACTGACTAGCGGCCATACAGATACGCAGTATTTT.

This clonotype was observed many times. V usage is TRBV5-6 and J usage is TRBJ1-3; no definite D call. The germline CDR1 and CDR2 sequences are SGHDT and YYEEEE. CDR3 size: 12 residues. With 3 bases removed from V and 10 bases from J, the gap between germline ends came to 11 bases. The CDR3 region has the DNA TGTGCCAGCAGCTCGGGAACGACGACCATATATTTT. Its translation is CASSSGTTTIYF. Using reference TRBV5-6 and TRBJ1-3 for the parts outside the CDR3, the full variable domain is DAGVTQSPTHLIKTRGQQVTLRCSPKSGHDTVSWYQQALGQGPQFIFQYYEEEERQRGNFPDRFSGHQFPNYSSELNVNALLLGDSALYLCASSSGTTTIYFGEGSWLTVV.

This rearrangement joins TRBV20-1 to TRBJ2-1; TRBD2 matches 8 bases. Germline CDR1 reads DFQATT; CDR2 reads SNEGSKA (reference sequence). The CDR3 contains 14 residues. V lost 3 bases to trimming and J lost 9 bases; unmatched junction nucleotides: 10. The CDR3 is CSARPLAEYREQFF. CDR3 DNA: TGCAGTGCTAGGCCACTAGCGGAATATCGTGAGCAGTTCTTC.

The chain recombines TRBV2 with TRBJ2-2, with D uncertain. The CDR3 spans 14 residues. In germline, CDR1 is SNHLY, CDR2 FYNNEI. Trimming took off 6 bases at V and 3 bases at J, with 11 bases between the two ends. The CDR3 loop is CASSPLVDTGELFF. The CDR3 DNA reads TGTGCCAGCAGCCCTTTGGTGGACACCGGGGAGCTGTTTTTT. Based on the CDR3 plus reference TRBV2 and TRBJ2-2, the full variable domain is EPEVTQTPSHQVTQMGQEVILRCVPISNHLYFYWYRQILGQKVEFLVSFYNNEISEKSEIFDDQFSVERPDGSNFTLKIRSTKLEDSAMYFCASSPLVDTGELFFGEGSRLTVL.

This clonotype was counted between two and nine times. For the CDR3, the DNA is TGTGCCAGCAGCTTAGGGTTGGGGGGGTTCAATGAGCAGTTCTTC. Protein product: CASSLGLGGFNEQFF. The rearrangement uses TRBV9 and TRBJ2-1, with 7 bases aligning to TRBD2. The V gene's germline CDR1 is SGDLS and CDR2 YYNGEE. CDR3 length equals 15 residues. Germline trimming cut 4 bases from V and 6 bases from J; bases unmatched to any gene: 10.

V and J are TRBV5-1 and TRBJ2-4; 7 bases fit TRBD1. Trimming removed 2 bases from V and 7 bases from J; junction bases left unmatched: 3. This CDR3 contains 13 residues. Per the germline V gene, CDR1 is SGHRS and CDR2 is YFSETQ. The CDR3 DNA is TGCGCCAGCAGCTTCGGACAGGAGAACATTCAGTACTTC. Translating it yields CASSFGQENIQYF.

This clonotype has a handful of counts. The chain recombines TRBV7-2 with TRBJ1-1, with D possibly matching TRBD1 (5 bases). Germline V gene lookup returns CDR1 SGHTA and CDR2 FQGNSA. Trimming stripped 5 bases from V and 6 bases from J, with 19 bases between. The CDR3 contains 15 residues. As DNA, the CDR3 is TGTGCCAGCAGCCCGTATAAGGGTTGGGGGGCTGAAGCTTTCTTT. As protein: CASSPYKGWGAEAFF.

The chain has TRBV12-3 or TRBV12-4 and TRBJ2-7; either TRBD1 or TRBD2 may fit D (6 bases each). The CDR3 sequence is 16 residues long. Trimming cost V 3 bases and J 6 bases, with 21 bases left between them. CDR3 DNA sequence: TGTGCCAGCAGTTTTCGTTCTGGGGGGCCTGCCCTCGAGCAGTACTTC. Its translation: CASSFRSGGPALEQYF.

The CDR3 reads CASSFSRVQETQYF. The CDR3 nucleotides read TGTGCCAGCAGTTTCTCGAGGGTCCAAGAGACCCAGTACTTC. V is TRBV12-3 or TRBV12-4 and J is TRBJ2-5, with D possibly TRBD2 on 5 matching bases. V dropped 3 bases and J dropped 1 base, with 9 bases sitting between them. The CDR3 contains 14 residues.

This clonotype was picked up a small number of times. The gene calls are TRBV6-1 and TRBJ2-7; possible D gene TRBD2, 6 bases. Germline V gene lookup returns CDR1 MNHNS and CDR2 SASEGT. The V gene lost 8 bases and the J gene lost 0 bases, with 14 bases spanning the gap. The CDR3 consists of 14 residues. CDR3 in amino acids: CASRSGLTSYEQYF. The CDR3 DNA sequence: TGTGCCAGCCGGAGCGGGTTAACCTCCTACGAGCAGTACTTC.

This rearrangement joins TRBV7-9 to TRBJ2-5; D may be TRBD2 (5 bases). V dropped 8 bases and J dropped 5 bases, with 18 bases sitting between them. Germline V gene sequence: CDR1 SEHNR, CDR2 FQNEAQ (reference sequence). The CDR3 runs to 14 residues. The CDR3 here is CASPRASAGETQYF. CDR3 DNA sequence: TGTGCCAGCCCCCGGGCATCCGCGGGCGAGACCCAGTACTTC.